The present TCR beta chain was sequenced within a study of T cells in Graves' hyperthyroidism and ophthalmopathy. Amplification of TCR beta CDR3 regions used RNA as the template. With the HTBI primer set, the TCR CDR3 went through a first round of RT-PCR. A single record per CDR3 protein comes from TCRdb applying MiXCR to the multiplex PCR reads. Of 250,000 to 400,000 distinct CDR3 sequences in the sample, around 15% were seen once. Germline values: CDR1 DFQATT, CDR2 SNEGSKA (reference sequence). The CDR3 has 15 amino acids. The junction had 11 bases not matched to a gene; V was cut back by 3 bases and J by 5 bases. Fresh peripheral blood, around 9.3 ml of it, supplied the PBMCs. This clonotype was seen many times.

The sequence came from a woman between 40 and 50 years old with Graves' ophthalmopathy. This chain links TRBV20-1 with TRBJ1-1; 8 bases map to TRBD1. The sample comprised blood. CDR3 amino acids: CSASIQGVRRTEAFF. DNA of the CDR3: TGCAGTGCTAGTATACAGGGGGTGAGGAGAACTGAAGCTTTCTTT.